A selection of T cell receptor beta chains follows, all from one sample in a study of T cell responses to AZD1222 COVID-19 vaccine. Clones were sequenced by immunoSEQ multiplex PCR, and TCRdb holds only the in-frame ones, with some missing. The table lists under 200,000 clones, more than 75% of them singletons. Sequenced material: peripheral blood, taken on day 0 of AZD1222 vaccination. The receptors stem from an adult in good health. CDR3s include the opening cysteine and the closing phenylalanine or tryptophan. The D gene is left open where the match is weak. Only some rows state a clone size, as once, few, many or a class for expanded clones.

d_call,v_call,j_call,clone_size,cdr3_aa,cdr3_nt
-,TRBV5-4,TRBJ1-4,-,CASSLALNEKLFF,TGTGCCAGCAGCTTGGCCCTTAATGAAAAACTGTTTTTT
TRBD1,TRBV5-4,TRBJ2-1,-,CASSPRDRQSITYNEQFF,TGTGCCAGCAGCCCTCGGGACAGGCAGAGCATAACCTACAATGAGCAGTTCTTC
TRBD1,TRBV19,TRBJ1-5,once,CASSITRTGDQPQHF,TGTGCCAGTAGTATAACCCGAACAGGGGACCAGCCCCAGCATTTT
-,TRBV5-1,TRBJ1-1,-,CASSTRTGNTEAFF,TGCGCCAGCAGCACCCGGACGGGGAACACTGAAGCTTTCTTT
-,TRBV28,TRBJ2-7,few,CASSFEGVSYEQYF,TGTGCCAGCAGTTTTGAGGGGGTCAGCTACGAGCAGTACTTC
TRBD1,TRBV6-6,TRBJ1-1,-,CASSSPDRGNTEAFF,TGTGCCAGCAGTTCACCTGACAGGGGGAACACTGAAGCTTTCTTT
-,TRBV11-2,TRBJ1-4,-,CASSLGQMGEKLFF,TGTGCCAGCAGCTTAGGACAGATGGGAGAAAAACTGTTTTTT
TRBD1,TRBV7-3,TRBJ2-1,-,CASSLVRDRYNEQFF,TGTGCCAGCAGCTTAGTCCGGGACAGATACAATGAGCAGTTCTTC
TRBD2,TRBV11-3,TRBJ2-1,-,CASSPESGRDNEQFF,TGTGCCAGCAGCCCGGAAAGCGGGAGGGACAATGAGCAGTTCTTC
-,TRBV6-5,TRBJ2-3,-,CASSYSRLGDTQYF,TGTGCCAGCAGTTACTCCAGGCTAGGAGATACGCAGTATTTT
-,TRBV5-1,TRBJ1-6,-,CASSLGVSPLHF,TGCGCCAGCAGCTTGGGGGTCTCACCCCTCCACTTT
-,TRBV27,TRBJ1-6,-,CASRNPRLGNSPLHF,TGTGCCAGCAGGAACCCCAGGTTGGGTAATTCACCCCTCCACTTT
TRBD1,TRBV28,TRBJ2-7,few,CASSHDRVLHEQYF,TGTGCCAGCAGCCACGACAGGGTTTTGCACGAGCAGTACTTC
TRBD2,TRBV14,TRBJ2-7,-,CASSQLTSVASGQYF,TGTGCCAGCAGCCAATTGACTAGCGTCGCTAGCGGGCAGTACTTC
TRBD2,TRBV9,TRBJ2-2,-,CASSVAPGLAGVGAGELFF,TGTGCCAGCAGCGTAGCCCCAGGGCTAGCGGGAGTGGGGGCCGGGGAGCTGTTTTTT
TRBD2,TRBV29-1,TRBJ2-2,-,CSVESLAGSNTGELFF,TGCAGCGTTGAATCTTTAGCGGGGTCGAACACCGGGGAGCTGTTTTTT
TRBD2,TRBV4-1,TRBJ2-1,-,CASSQVAGGHNEQFF,TGCGCCAGCAGCCAAGTAGCGGGAGGGCACAATGAGCAGTTCTTC
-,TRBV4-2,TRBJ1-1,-,CASSQGGPSYTEAFF,TGTGCCAGCAGCCAAGGGGGGCCATCTTACACTGAAGCTTTCTTT
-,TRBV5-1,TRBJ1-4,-,CASKLSIMETNEKLFF,TGCGCCAGCAAATTAAGTATCATGGAAACTAATGAAAAACTGTTTTTT
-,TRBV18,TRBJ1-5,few,CASSGGGNQPQHF,TGTGCCAGCTCGGGGGGAGGCAATCAGCCCCAGCATTTT
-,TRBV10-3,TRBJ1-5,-,CAISESGGDQPQHF,TGTGCCATCAGTGAGTCAGGGGGAGATCAGCCCCAGCATTTT
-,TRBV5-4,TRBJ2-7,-,CASSTTGYEQYF,TGTGCCAGCAGCACAACAGGCTACGAGCAGTACTTC
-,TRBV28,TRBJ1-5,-,CGAGNSNQPQHF,TGTGGGGCGGGCAATAGCAATCAGCCCCAGCATTTT
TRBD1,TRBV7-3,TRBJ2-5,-,CASSLRPGTGEETQYF,TGTGCCAGCAGCCTAAGACCCGGGACAGGGGAAGAGACCCAGTACTTC
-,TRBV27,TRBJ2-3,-,CASSLYSPTDTQYF,TGTGCCAGCAGTTTATATAGTCCCACAGATACGCAGTATTTT
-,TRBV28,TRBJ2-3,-,CASSTPKSGGTDTQYF,TGTGCCAGCAGTACCCCGAAATCCGGGGGCACAGATACGCAGTATTTT
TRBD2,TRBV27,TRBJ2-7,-,CASSRLAEPYEQYF,TGTGCCAGCAGTCGGCTAGCGGAACCCTACGAGCAGTACTTC